The sequence of this T cell receptor (beta chain) was determined in a study of T cells after yellow fever vaccination (dated by TCRdb to between 2018 and 2021). Looking at the study overall: Libraries from fractions with low cell numbers were prepared with the SMART-Seq v4 Ultra Low Input RNA kit. To follow T-cell clones before and after both primary and booster YFV17D yellow fever vaccination, bulk TCR alpha and beta repertoires underwent longitudinal sequencing. Two healthy male donors made up the cohort, one aged 18 to 30 years and the other aged 30 to 40 years. Bulk PBMC replicates and cell subsets were isolated from blood drawn at multiple timepoints before and after both primary and secondary immunization. Findings and caveats that apply to the study as a whole: Because abundant contaminating clonotypes from the bulk population could be contained in FACS-sorted repertoires, computational filtering was required. Only two donors were included in the study, so the extent to which the findings can be generalized is limited. A small share of clonotypes was detected in both CD4 and CD8 compartments, with the overlap likely arising from convergent recombination. After the booster, most clones that had expanded after primary vaccination were detected again (around 96% of CD4 and around 88% of CD8), suggesting broad maintenance of memory. Compared with the primary T-cell response, the secondary T-cell response was faster but weaker, reaching its peak on day 5 rather than on day 15.

The sample's treatment or condition label, decoded: live attenuated yellow fever vaccine strain. PBMCs were isolated from peripheral blood using a standard Ficoll-Paque protocol. Dynabeads CD4 and CD8 positive selection kits were used to isolate CD4 and CD8 T-cell fractions. RNA was extracted with TriZol from bulk PBMCs, CD4 and CD8 fractions, and dextramer-positive and dextramer-negative fractions. Turning to this clonotype: Its antigen target is currently unknown. A clone one base away is much larger, so this may be a read error.

TCR cDNA was made using 5'RACE template switching, a step that added a universal primer site and unique molecular identifiers. Priming of cDNA synthesis was performed from both the TCR alpha and TCR beta constant segments. Libraries were amplified in two PCR steps, with sample barcodes and sequencing adapters added in the second step. Sequencing of libraries was done on Illumina HiSeq 2500 (2x100 bp) or NovaSeq (2x150 bp). As for how the authors treated the data: MIGEC was used to demultiplex reads and collapse the reads into UMI consensus sequences, and MiXCR was used for V(D)J alignment. Vaccine-responding clonotypes were identified with edgeR using replicate PBMC samples, with FDR below 0.01 and a log2 fold change above 5 up to day 15 being required. CD4 or CD8 identity was assigned to each bulk clonotype according to whether the clonotype was present at higher abundance in the sequenced CD4 repertoire or the sequenced CD8 repertoire. Clones were called with MiXCR by TCRdb after fastp trimmed the public reads at Q25, and only in-frame beta chains were retained. Identical CDR3 protein sequences are pooled into one entry, listed with their most common genes and DNA. V and J calls and clone size were set by TCRdb, not the authors. The sample table lists some 150,000 distinct CDR3 sequences, under 7% of them with a count of one. The ten largest clones take up approximately 0.59% of the sample.

The TCR originated in a man aged 25 to 40 who received the YFV17D yellow fever vaccine. The specimen comprised CD4+ T cells sorted from PBMCs, sampled 10 days after the yellow fever booster vaccination.

The DNA reads as follows: TGTGCCAGCGGTTTGTTTTCCACAGATACGCAGTATTTT. Its protein is CASGLFSTDTQYF. The chain is assembled from TRBV12-3 or TRBV12-4 and TRBJ2-3; the D segment cannot be called with confidence. From the cysteine through the phenylalanine, the CDR3 covers 13 amino acids. Only CDR3 DNA is held: 39 bases, read in frame from base 1.